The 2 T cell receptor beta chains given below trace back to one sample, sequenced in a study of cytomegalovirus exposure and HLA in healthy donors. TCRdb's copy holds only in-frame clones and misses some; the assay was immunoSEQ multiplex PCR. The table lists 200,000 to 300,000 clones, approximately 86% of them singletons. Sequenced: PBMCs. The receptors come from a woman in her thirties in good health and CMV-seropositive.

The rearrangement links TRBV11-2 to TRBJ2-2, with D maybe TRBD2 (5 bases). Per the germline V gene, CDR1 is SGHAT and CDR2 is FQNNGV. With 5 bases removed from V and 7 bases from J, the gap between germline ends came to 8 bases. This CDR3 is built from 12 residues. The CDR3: CASSLGVGELFF. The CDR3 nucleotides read TGTGCCAGCAGCCTGGGAGTCGGGGAGCTGTTTTTT.

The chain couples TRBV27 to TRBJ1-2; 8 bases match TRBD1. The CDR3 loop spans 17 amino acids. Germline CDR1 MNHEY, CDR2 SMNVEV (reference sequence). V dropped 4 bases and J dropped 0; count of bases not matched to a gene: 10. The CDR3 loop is CASSSLDRGWPNYGYTF. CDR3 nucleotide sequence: TGTGCCAGCAGTTCGCTCGACAGGGGTTGGCCTAACTATGGCTACACCTTC.